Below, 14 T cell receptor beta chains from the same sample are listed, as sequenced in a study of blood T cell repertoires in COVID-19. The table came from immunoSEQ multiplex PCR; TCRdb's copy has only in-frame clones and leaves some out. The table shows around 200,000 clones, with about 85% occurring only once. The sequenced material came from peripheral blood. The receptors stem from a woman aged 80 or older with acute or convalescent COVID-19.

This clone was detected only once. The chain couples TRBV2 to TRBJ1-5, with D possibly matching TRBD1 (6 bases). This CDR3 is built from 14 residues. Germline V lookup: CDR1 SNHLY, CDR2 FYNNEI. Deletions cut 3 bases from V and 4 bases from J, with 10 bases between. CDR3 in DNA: TGTGCCAGCAGTGATCCCAGGGGTAATCAGCCCCAGCATTTT. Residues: CASSDPRGNQPQHF.

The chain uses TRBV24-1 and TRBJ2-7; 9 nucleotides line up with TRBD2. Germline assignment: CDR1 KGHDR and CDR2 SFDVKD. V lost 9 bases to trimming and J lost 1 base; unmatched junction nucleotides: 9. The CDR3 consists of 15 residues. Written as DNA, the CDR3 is TGTGCCACCTCACATAGCGGGAGTGCGTCCTACGAGCAGTACTTC. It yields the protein CATSHSGSASYEQYF.

CDR3 bases: TGCGCCAGCAGCTGGACAGCCGGGACAACCGTGAACACTGAAGCTTTCTTT. It is translated as CASSWTAGTTVNTEAFF. The chain is built from TRBV5-1 and TRBJ1-1; D is perhaps TRBD1 (6 bases). This CDR3 comprises 17 residues. V was pared by 3 bases and J by 0 bases, with 18 bases between. Germline V gene sequence: CDR1 SGHRS, CDR2 YFSETQ.

The CDR3 region has the DNA TGTGCCAGCAGCTTAGAGGCAACAGGCCAAGGGCTTTGGTACGAGCAGTACTTC. This translates into CASSLEATGQGLWYEQYF. The chain links TRBV7-2 to TRBJ2-7; tentative D call: TRBD1 (5 bases). Per germline, CDR1 SGHTA and CDR2 FQGNSA. This CDR3 has 18 amino acids. The ends were cut back, 1 base at V and 4 bases at J, with 23 bases in the middle.

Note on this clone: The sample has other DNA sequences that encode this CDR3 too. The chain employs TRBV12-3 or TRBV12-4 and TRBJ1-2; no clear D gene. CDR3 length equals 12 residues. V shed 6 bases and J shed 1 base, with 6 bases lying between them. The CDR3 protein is CASSPDNYGYTF. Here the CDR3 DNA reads TGTGCCAGCAGCCCAGATAACTATGGCTACACCTTC.

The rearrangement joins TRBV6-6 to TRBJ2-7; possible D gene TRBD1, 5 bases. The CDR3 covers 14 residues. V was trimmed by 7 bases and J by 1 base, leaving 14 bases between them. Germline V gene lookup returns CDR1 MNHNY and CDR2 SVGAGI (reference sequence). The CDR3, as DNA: TGTGCCAGCACCCAAGGGGTCGGGTCCTACGAGCAGTACTTC. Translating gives CASTQGVGSYEQYF.

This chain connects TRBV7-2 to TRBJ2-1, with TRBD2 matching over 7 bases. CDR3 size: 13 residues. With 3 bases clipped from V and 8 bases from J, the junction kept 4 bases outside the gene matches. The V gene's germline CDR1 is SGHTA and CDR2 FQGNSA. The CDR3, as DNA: TGTGCCAGCAGCTTGTGGCGGGAGTATGAGCAGTTCTTC. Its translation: CASSLWREYEQFF.

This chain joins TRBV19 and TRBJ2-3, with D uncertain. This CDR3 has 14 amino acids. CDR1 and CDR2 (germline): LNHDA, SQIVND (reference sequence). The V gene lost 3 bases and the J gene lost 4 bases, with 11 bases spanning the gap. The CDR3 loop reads CASSMRMNADTQYF. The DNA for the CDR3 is TGTGCCAGTAGTATGAGGATGAACGCAGATACGCAGTATTTT.

The CDR3 loop reads CASSQTVNTEAFF. The DNA of the CDR3 is TGCGCCAGCAGCCAGACAGTGAACACTGAAGCTTTCTTT. The chain uses TRBV4-1 and TRBJ1-1; D may be TRBD1 (5 bases). The CDR3 is 13 amino acids. With 3 bases removed from V and 0 bases from J, the gap between germline ends came to 5 bases. Per the germline V gene, CDR1 is MGHRA and CDR2 is YSYEKL.

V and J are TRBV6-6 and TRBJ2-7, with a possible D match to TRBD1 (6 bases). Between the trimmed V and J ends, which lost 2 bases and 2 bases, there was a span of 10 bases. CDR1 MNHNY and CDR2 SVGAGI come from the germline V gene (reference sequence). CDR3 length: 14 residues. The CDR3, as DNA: TGTGCCAGCAGTTACCGCACAGGGACCTACGAGCAGTACTTC. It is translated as CASSYRTGTYEQYF.

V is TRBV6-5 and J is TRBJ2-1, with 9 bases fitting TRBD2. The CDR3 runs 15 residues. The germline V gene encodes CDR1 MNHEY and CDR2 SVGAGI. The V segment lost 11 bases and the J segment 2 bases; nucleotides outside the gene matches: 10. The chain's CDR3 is CASSRLAVAYNEQFF. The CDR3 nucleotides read TGTGCCTCGAGCCGACTAGCGGTGGCCTACAATGAGCAGTTCTTC.

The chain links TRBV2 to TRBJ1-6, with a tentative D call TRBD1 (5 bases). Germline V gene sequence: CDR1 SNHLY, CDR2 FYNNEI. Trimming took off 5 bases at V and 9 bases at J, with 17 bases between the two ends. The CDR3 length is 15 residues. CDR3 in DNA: TGTGCCAGCAGTAAGGGACCCAGGGAGGGTTCACCCCTCCACTTT. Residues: CASSKGPREGSPLHF. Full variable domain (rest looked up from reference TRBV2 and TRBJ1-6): EPEVTQTPSHQVTQMGQEVILRCVPISNHLYFYWYRQILGQKVEFLVSFYNNEISEKSEIFDDQFSVERPDGSNFTLKIRSTKLEDSAMYFCASSKGPREGSPLHFGNGTRLTVT.

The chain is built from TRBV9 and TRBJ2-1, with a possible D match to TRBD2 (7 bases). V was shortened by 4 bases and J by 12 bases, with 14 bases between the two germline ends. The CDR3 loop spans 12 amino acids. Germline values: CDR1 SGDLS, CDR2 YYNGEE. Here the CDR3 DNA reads TGTGCCAGCAGCAGGGAGGGGGGAGTGCAGTTCTTC. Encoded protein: CASSREGGVQFF.

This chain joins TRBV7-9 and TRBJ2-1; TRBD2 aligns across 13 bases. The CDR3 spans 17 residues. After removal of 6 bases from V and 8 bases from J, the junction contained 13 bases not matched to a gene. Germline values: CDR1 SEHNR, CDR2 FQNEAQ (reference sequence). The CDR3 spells CASSPPLRLAGGDEQFF. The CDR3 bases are TGTGCCAGCAGTCCCCCCCTTCGACTAGCGGGAGGTGATGAGCAGTTCTTC.